This T cell receptor beta chain was captured by sequencing in a study of T cell changes during pregnancy in multiple sclerosis. This table comes from immunoSEQ multiplex PCR, and its TCRdb copy is limited to in-frame clones, with some not included. The sample holds about 44,000 clones, 96% seen once. This clone was picked up one time. Trimming removed 9 bases from V and 4 bases from J, with 14 bases in between. The germline gives CDR1 LNHDA, CDR2 SQIVND (reference sequence). This CDR3 comprises 13 residues. Sequences were derived from peripheral blood, sampled in the second trimester of pregnancy. This TCR derives from a female donor with multiple sclerosis, enrolled in a pregnancy study. The J gene is TRBJ2-3, the V gene TRBV19; tentatively, D is TRBD1 (5 bases). CDR3 sequence: CASSPDRADTQYF. CDR3 nucleotides: TGTGCCAGCAGCCCCGACAGAGCAGATACGCAGTATTTT.